The clone carrying this T cell receptor (beta chain) was seen only a few times. Germline lookup yields CDR1 LNHDA and CDR2 SQIVND (reference sequence). Trimming stripped 7 bases from V and 3 bases from J, with 9 bases between. The CDR3 runs 13 residues. This specimen belongs to a study of cytomegalovirus exposure and HLA in healthy donors. Measured with immunoSEQ multiplex PCR; TCRdb has only the in-frame clones, and not every one. The sample lists 100,000 or so clones, about 88% occurring once. Sequenced: PBMCs. The clonotype was recovered from a woman between 18 and 29 years old in good health and CMV-seropositive. This rearrangement joins TRBV19 to TRBJ2-2, with no clear D. The CDR3 loop is CASNLPDTGELFF. In DNA form, the CDR3 reads TGTGCCAGTAATCTTCCTGACACCGGGGAGCTGTTTTTT.